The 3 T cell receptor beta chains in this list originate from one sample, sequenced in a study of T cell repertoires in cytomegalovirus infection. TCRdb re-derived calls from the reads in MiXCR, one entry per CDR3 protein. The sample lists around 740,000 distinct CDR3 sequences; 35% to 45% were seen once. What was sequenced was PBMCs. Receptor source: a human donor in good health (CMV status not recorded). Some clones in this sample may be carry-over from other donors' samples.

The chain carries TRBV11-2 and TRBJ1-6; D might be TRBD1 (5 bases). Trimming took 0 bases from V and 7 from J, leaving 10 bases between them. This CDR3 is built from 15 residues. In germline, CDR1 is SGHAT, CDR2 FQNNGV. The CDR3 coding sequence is TGTGCCAGCAGCTTAGATCCTTCAGGGAATTCACCCCTCCACTTT. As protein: CASSLDPSGNSPLHF.

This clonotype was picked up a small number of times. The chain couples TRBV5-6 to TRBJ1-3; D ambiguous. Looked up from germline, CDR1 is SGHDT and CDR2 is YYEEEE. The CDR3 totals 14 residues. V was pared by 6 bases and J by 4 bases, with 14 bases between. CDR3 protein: CASTFGGNGNTIYF. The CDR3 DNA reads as TGTGCCAGCACCTTCGGAGGCAACGGAAACACCATATATTTT.

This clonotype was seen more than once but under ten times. The CDR3 DNA sequence: TGTGCCACCAGCAGAGGGGGACAGGGCTTGGAGACCCAGTACTTC. This codes for CATSRGGQGLETQYF. The chain joins TRBV15 to TRBJ2-5, with 9 bases aligning to TRBD1. V shed 1 base, J shed 5 bases, and the junction held 5 bases outside the gene matches. The CDR3 length is 15 residues. Germline CDR1 reads LNHNV; CDR2 reads YYDKDF (reference sequence).